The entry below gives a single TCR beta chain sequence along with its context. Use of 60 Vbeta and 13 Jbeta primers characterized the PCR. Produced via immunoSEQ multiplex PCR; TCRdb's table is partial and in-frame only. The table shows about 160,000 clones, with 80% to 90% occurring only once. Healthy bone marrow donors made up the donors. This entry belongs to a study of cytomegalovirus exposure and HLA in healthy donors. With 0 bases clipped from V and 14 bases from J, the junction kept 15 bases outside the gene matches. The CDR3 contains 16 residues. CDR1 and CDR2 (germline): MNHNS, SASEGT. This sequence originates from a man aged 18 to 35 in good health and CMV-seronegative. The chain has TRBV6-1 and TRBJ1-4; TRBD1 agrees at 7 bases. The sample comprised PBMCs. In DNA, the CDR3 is TGTGCCAGCAGTGAAGCGTGGAAGGGGGCAGGTGGGTTTCTGTTTTTT. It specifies CASSEAWKGAGGFLFF.